The clone carrying this T cell receptor (beta chain) came up many times. The target antigen is unknown. The CDR3 spans 15 residues. V shed 3 bases and J shed 6 bases, with 15 bases lying between them. This specimen belongs to a study of T-cell reconstitution after alpha-beta-depleted transplantation in children. Overall study results and limits: Day-60 TCRbeta diversity that was high in some patients was derived from surviving recipient T cells and thymic progenitors. Hyperexpanded clones declined; after one year, newly produced T cells mostly supplied diversity. Two months or so post-transplant, alpha-beta T cells reportedly derived from several hundred expanded graft clones.

Preparation of the TCRbeta library used unique molecular identifiers. MiXCR, run by TCRdb on the PCR reads, gives a single entry per CDR3 protein. In the table there are around 960,000 distinct CDR3 sequences, around 30% of which are singletons. The chain employs TRBV12-3 or TRBV12-4 and TRBJ2-1; D not certain. The clonotype was recovered from a boy under two years old who had a stem cell transplant for SCID, so the T cells may come from the graft donor. Sample: PBMCs, mostly from graft donor cells, taken 360 days after TCRalphabeta/CD19-depleted stem cell transplant. This CDR3 reads CASSFRQSTSNEQFF. The CDR3, as DNA: TGTGCCAGCAGTTTTAGGCAGTCGACATCCAATGAGCAGTTCTTC.